This T cell receptor beta chain was obtained from a study of blood T cell repertoires in COVID-19. Turning to the study itself: Samples of COVID-19 (acute and convalescent) were obtained from the United States, Italy and Spain. The cDNA or gDNA used as material had been derived from T cells, B-cell-depleted T cells, or PBMCs.

The authors' processing: Amplifying reference gene primers gave estimates of nucleated cell counts. The method was immunoSEQ multiplex PCR; TCRdb's version includes in-frame clones alone and lacks a portion of them. Clonal size and the V and J genes are those of that table, whereas D and trimming came from the DNA. The sample includes 200,000 to 250,000 clones, approximately 87% of them seen just once. Germline V gene lookup returns CDR1 LNHDA and CDR2 SQIVND (reference sequence). J lost 4 bases, V lost 8 bases, and 13 bases had no gene match. CDR3 length: 16 amino acids. Specimen: peripheral blood. The V and J genes are TRBV19 and TRBJ2-1; 8 bases fit TRBD2. The sequence derives from a man aged 55 to 70 with acute or convalescent COVID-19. The CDR3 nucleotides are TGTGCCAGTGAGGGGTCGGTAGCGGGAAATTACAATGAGCAGTTCTTC. It translates to CASEGSVAGNYNEQFF.